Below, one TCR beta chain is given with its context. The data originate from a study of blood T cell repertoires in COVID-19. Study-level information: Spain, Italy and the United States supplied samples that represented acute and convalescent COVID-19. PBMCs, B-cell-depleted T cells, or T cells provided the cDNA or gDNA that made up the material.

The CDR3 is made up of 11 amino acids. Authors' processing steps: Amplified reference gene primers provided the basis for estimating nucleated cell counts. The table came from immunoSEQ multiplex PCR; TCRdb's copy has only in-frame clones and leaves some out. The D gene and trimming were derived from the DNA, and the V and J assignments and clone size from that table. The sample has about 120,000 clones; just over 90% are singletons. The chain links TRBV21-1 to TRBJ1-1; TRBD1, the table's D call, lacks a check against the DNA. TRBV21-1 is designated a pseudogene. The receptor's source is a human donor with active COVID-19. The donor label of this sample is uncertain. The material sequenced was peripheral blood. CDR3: CASIGTGKAFF. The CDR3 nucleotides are TGTGCCAGCATAGGGACAGGGAAAGCTTTCTTT.